The entry below describes one T cell receptor beta chain. Its antigen remains unidentified. This table comes from immunoSEQ multiplex PCR, and its TCRdb copy is limited to in-frame clones, with some not included. This sample has some 130,000 clones; approximately 95% occur once, and the top ten carry around 3.3%. The V end was cut by 0 bases, the J end by 7 bases, with 14 bases between. The CDR3 loop spans 14 amino acids. The germline CDR1 and CDR2 sequences are SGDLS and YYNGEE. The data were obtained in a study of graft-versus-host responses after intestinal transplantation. Across the whole study: Each recipient received a multivisceral, liver-intestinal, or isolated intestinal graft.

Whole-study results and caveats: GvH clones turned up in recipient marrow; some had shown up first in ileum or blood. Circulating GvH clones peaking coincided with falling HvG clones soon after transplant.

This chain connects TRBV9 to TRBJ2-7; weak D call: TRBD2 (7 bases). The sample in question was unstimulated CD8+ T cells sorted from spleen or lymph node cells, obtained before intestinal transplant. The receptor was isolated from a human donor who received an intestinal transplant. In nucleotides, the CDR3 is TGTGCCAGCAGCGTAGCCGGGGGGCCGGGGGAGCAGTACTTC. Amino acid sequence: CASSVAGGPGEQYF.